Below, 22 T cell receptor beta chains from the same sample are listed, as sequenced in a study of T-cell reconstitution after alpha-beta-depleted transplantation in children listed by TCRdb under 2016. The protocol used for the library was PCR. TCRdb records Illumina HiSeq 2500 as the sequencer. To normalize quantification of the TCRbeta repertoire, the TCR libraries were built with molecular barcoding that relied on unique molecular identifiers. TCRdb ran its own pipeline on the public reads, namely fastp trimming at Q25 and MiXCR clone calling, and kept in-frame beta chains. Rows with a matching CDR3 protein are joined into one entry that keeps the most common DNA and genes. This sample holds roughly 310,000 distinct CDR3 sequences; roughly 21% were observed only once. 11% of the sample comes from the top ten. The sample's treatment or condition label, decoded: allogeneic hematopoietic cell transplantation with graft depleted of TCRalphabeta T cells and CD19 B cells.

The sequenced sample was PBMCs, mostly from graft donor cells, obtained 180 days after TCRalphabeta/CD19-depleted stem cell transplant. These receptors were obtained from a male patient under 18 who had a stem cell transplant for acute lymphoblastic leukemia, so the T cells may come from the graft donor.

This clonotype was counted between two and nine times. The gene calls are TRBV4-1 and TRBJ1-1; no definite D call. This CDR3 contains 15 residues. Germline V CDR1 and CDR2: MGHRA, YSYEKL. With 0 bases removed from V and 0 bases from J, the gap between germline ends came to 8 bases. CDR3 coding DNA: TGCGCCAGCAGCCAAGAGGTGGCTGTGAACACTGAAGCTTTCTTT. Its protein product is CASSQEVAVNTEAFF.

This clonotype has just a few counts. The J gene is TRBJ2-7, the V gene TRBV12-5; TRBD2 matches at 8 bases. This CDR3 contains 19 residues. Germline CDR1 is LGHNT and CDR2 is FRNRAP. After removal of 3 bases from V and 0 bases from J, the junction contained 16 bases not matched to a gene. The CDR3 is CASGFRGGLAEKNSYEQYF. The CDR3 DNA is TGTGCTAGTGGTTTTCGGGGGGGGCTAGCGGAAAAGAACTCCTACGAGCAGTACTTC.

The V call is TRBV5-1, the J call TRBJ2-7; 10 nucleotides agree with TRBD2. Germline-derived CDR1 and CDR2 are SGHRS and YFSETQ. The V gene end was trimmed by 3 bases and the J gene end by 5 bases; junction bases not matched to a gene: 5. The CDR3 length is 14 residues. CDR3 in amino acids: CASSSSGSPHEQYF. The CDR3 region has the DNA TGCGCCAGCAGCTCTAGCGGGAGCCCCCACGAGCAGTACTTC.

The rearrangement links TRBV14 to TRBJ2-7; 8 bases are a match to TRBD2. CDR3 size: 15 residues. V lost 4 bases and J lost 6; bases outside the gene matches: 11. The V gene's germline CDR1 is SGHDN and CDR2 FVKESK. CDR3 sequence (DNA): TGTGCCAGCAGCCCAAAGCGGGAGCTTCAAGGCGAGCAGTACTTC. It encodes CASSPKRELQGEQYF.

CDR3 coding DNA: TGCGCCAGCAGCTTGGAATCGCTGGATGGGGACCAGTACTTC. It specifies CASSLESLDGDQYF. V is TRBV5-1 and J is TRBJ2-5, with D unresolved. The CDR3 runs 14 residues. The germline V gene encodes CDR1 SGHRS and CDR2 YFSETQ. The germline V and J ends were trimmed by 0 bases and 10 bases, with 16 bases remaining between them.

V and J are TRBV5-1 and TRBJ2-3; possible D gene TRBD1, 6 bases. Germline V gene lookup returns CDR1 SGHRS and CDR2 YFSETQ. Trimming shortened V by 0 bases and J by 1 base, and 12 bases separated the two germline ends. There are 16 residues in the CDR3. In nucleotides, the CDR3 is TGCGCCAGCAGCTTGGGTCAGGGGAGTGGCACAGATACGCAGTATTTT. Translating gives CASSLGQGSGTDTQYF.

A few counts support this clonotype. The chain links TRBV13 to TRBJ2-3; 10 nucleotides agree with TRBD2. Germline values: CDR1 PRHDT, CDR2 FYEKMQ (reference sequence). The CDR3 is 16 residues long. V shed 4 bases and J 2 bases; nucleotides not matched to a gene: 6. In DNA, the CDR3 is TGTGCCAGCAGCTCCGACGGACTAGCGGTCACAGATACGCAGTATTTT. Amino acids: CASSSDGLAVTDTQYF. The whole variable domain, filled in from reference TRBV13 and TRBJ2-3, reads AAGVIQSPRHLIKEKRETATLKCYPIPRHDTVYWYQQGPGQDPQFLISFYEKMQSDKGSIPDRFSAQQFSDYHSELNMSSLELGDSALYFCASSSDGLAVTDTQYFGPGTRLTVL.

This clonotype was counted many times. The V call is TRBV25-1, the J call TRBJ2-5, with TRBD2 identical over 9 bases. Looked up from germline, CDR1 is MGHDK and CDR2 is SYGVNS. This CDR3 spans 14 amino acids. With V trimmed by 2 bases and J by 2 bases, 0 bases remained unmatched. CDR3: CASSELAGQETQYF. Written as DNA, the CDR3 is TGTGCCAGCAGTGAACTAGCGGGACAAGAGACCCAGTACTTC. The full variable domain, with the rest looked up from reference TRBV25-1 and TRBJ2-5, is EADIYQTPRYLVIGTGKKITLECSQTMGHDKMYWYQQDPGMELHLIHYSYGVNSTEKGDLSSESTVSRIRTEHFPLTLESARPSHTSQYLCASSELAGQETQYFGPGTRLLVL.

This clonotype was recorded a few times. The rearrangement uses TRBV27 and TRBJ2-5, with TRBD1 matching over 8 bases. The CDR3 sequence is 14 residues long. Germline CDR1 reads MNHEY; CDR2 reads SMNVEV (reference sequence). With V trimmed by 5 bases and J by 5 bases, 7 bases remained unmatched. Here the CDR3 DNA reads TGTGCCAGCAGTCCCAGGACAGGGAGGGAGACCCAGTACTTC. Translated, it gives CASSPRTGRETQYF.

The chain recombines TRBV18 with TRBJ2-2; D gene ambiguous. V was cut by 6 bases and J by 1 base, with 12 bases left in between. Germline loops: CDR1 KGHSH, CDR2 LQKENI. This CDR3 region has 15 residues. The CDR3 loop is CASSLAGKNTGELFF. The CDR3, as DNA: TGTGCCAGCTCCCTGGCCGGCAAGAACACCGGGGAGCTGTTTTTT.

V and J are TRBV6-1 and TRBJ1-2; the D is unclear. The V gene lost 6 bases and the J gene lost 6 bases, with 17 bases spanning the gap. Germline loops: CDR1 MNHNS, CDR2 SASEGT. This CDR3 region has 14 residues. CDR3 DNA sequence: TGTGCCAGCAGACGGGTAGGGCTTTATAATGGCTACACCTTC. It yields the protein CASRRVGLYNGYTF.

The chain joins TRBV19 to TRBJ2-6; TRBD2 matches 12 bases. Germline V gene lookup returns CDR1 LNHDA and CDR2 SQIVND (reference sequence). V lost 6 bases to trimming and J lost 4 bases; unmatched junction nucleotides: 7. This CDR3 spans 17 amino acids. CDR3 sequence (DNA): TGTGCCAGTAGGAAACTAGCGGGAGGACAGGGGGCCAACGTCCTGACTTTC. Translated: CASRKLAGGQGANVLTF.

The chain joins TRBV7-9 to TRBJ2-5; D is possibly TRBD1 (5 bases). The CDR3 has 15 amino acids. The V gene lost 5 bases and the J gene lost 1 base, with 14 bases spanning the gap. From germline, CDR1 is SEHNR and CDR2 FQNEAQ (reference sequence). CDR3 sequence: CASSPRPQGQETQYF. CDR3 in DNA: TGTGCCAGCAGCCCACGTCCGCAGGGCCAAGAGACCCAGTACTTC.

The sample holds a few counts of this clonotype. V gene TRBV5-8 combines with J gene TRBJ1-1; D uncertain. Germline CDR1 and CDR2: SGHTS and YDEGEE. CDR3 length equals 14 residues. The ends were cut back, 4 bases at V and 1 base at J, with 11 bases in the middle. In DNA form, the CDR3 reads TGTGCCAGCAGCCTGAGGCGACAGAACACTGAAGCTTTCTTT. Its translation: CASSLRRQNTEAFF.

Written as DNA, the CDR3 is TGTGCCATCAGTCGAGGCGAGGGACTCCTAGCCAAAAACATTCAGTACTTC. It is translated as CAISRGEGLLAKNIQYF. V is TRBV10-3 and J is TRBJ2-4; tentatively, D is TRBD2 (6 bases). CDR1 and CDR2 from the germline V gene are ENHRY and SYGVKD. The CDR3 spans 17 residues. Between the trimmed V and J ends, which lost 5 bases and 0 bases, there was a span of 17 bases.

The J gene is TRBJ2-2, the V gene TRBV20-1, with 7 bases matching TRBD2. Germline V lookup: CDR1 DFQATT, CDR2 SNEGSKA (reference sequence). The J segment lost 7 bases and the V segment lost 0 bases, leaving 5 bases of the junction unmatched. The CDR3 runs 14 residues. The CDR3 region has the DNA TGCAGTGCTAGAGACCATGGGAGGGGCGGGGAGCTGTTTTTT. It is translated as CSARDHGRGGELFF.

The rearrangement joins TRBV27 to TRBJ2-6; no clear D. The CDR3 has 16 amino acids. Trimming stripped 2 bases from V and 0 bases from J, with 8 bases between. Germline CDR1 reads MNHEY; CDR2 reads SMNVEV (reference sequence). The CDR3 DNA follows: TGTGCCAGCAGTTTAACGCATAACTCTGGGGCCAACGTCCTGACTTTC. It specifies CASSLTHNSGANVLTF.

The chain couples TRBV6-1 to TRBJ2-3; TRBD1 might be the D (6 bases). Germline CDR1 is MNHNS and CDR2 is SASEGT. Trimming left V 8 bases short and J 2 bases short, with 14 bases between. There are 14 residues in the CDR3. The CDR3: CASGGILTTDTQYF. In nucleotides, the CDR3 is TGTGCCAGCGGGGGCATTCTAACCACAGATACGCAGTATTTT.

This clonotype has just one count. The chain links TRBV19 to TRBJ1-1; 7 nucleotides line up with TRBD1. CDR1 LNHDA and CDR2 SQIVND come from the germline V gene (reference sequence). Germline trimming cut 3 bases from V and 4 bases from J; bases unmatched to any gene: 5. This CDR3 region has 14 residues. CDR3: CASSIPYRGTEAFF. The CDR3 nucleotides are TGTGCCAGTAGTATCCCCTACAGGGGCACTGAAGCTTTCTTT.

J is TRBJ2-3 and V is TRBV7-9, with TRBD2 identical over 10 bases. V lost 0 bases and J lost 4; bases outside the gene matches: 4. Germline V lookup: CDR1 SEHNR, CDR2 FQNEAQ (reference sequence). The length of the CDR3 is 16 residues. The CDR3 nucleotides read TGTGCCAGCAGCTTAGCGCTAGCGGGAGCATCAGATACGCAGTATTTT. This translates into CASSLALAGASDTQYF.

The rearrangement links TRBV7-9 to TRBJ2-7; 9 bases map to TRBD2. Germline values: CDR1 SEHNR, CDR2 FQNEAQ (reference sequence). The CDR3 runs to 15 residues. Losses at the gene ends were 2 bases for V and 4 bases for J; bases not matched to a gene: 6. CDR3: CASSLTGSGSYEQYF. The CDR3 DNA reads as TGTGCCAGCAGCTTAACAGGTAGCGGGAGTTACGAGCAGTACTTC.

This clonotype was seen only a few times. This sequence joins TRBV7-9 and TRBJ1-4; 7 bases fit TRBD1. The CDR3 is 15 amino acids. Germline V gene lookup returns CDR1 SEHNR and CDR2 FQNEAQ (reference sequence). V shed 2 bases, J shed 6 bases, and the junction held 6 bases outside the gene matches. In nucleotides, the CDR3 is TGTGCCAGCAGCTTACGTGACAGGGTATATGAAAAACTGTTTTTT. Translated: CASSLRDRVYEKLFF.